These 9 T cell receptor beta chains originate from one sample sequenced in a study of blood T cell repertoires in COVID-19. Clones were read by immunoSEQ multiplex PCR, and TCRdb kept only the in-frame ones, dropping some. Of roughly 100,000 clones listed, roughly 90% are singletons. The sequenced sample consisted of peripheral blood. These TCRs come from a human donor in a cohort sampled during active COVID-19.

This chain uses TRBV2 with TRBJ1-2; the D is unclear. Germline V gives CDR1 SNHLY, CDR2 FYNNEI. Trimming took off 6 bases at V and 4 bases at J, with 15 bases between the two ends. The CDR3 length is 14 residues. CDR3 bases: TGTGCCAGCAGCCCATTGTCAGGCCCCTATGGCTACACCTTC. This translates into CASSPLSGPYGYTF.

This chain links TRBV6-5 with TRBJ1-1; tentatively, D is TRBD1 (5 bases). The germline gives CDR1 MNHEY, CDR2 SVGAGI. V was trimmed by 1 base and J by 8 bases, leaving 14 bases between them. This CDR3 has 14 residues. The CDR3 spells CASSYWEDTQEAFF. In DNA form, the CDR3 reads TGTGCCAGCAGTTACTGGGAGGACACCCAAGAAGCTTTCTTT.

V usage is TRBV6-5 and J usage is TRBJ1-2, with 7 bases aligning to TRBD1. There are 15 residues in the CDR3. The germline CDR1 and CDR2 sequences are MNHEY and SVGAGI. V trimming: 5 bases; J trimming: 5 bases; junction bases outside the gene matches: 11. CDR3 sequence: CASSRDRERVYGYTF. Written as DNA, the CDR3 is TGTGCCAGCAGTAGAGACAGGGAGAGGGTGTATGGCTACACCTTC.

The rearrangement links TRBV10-3 to TRBJ2-7; 10 positions agree with TRBD1. Trimming took 7 bases from V and 6 from J; bases not matched to a gene: 9. Per the germline V gene, CDR1 is ENHRY and CDR2 is SYGVKD. This CDR3 is 14 amino acids long. CDR3 nucleotide sequence: TGTGCCATCACTGGACAGGGGGTATTTCTCGAGCAGTACTTC. It specifies CAITGQGVFLEQYF.

The rearrangement links TRBV9 to TRBJ2-7; D perhaps matches TRBD1 (6 bases). The ends were cut back, 4 bases at V and 1 base at J, with 9 bases in the middle. The CDR3 consists of 13 residues. Germline values: CDR1 SGDLS, CDR2 YYNGEE. The CDR3 bases are TGTGCCAGCAGCAGAACAGGGTCCTACGAGCAGTACTTC. It is translated as CASSRTGSYEQYF. Using reference TRBV9 and TRBJ2-7 for the parts outside the CDR3, the full variable domain is DSGVTQTPKHLITATGQRVTLRCSPRSGDLSVYWYQQSLDQGLQFLIQYYNGEERAKGNILERFSAQQFPDLHSELNLSSLELGDSALYFCASSRTGSYEQYFGPGTRLTVT.

The chain carries TRBV5-5 and TRBJ1-1, with TRBD1 identical over 9 bases. CDR3 length: 14 amino acids. V trimming: 4 bases; J trimming: 5 bases; junction bases outside the gene matches: 6. The germline CDR1 and CDR2 sequences are SGHKS and YYEKEE (reference sequence). The CDR3 loop reads CASSVGQGRTEAFF. The CDR3, as DNA: TGTGCCAGCAGCGTCGGACAGGGGAGGACTGAAGCTTTCTTT.

Comments on this clone: A read error may produce the germline difference seen at one junction end. The V gene is TRBV7-7, the J gene TRBJ2-1, with 9 bases aligning to TRBD2. The CDR3 consists of 14 residues. CDR1 is SSHAT and CDR2 is FNYEAQ in the germline V gene (reference sequence). This CDR3 is CASSPGLAYNEQFF. The CDR3 DNA sequence: TGTGCTAGCAGCCCCGGACTAGCGTACAATGAGCAGTTCTTC.

V usage is TRBV24-1 and J usage is TRBJ1-1; 10 positions agree with TRBD1. This CDR3 spans 13 amino acids. V shed 12 bases, J shed 5 bases, and the junction held 8 bases outside the gene matches. CDR1 KGHDR and CDR2 SFDVKD come from the germline V gene. In DNA, the CDR3 is TGTGCCGCCCGACAGGGGGCGGGTACTGAAGCTTTCTTT. This encodes CAARQGAGTEAFF.

The chain employs TRBV5-1 and TRBJ2-7, with 7 bases identical to TRBD1. Germline-derived CDR1 and CDR2 are SGHRS and YFSETQ. This CDR3 has 14 amino acids. The J segment lost 0 bases and the V segment lost 4 bases, leaving 4 bases of the junction unmatched. CDR3 DNA: TGCGCCAGCAGCCTGGACAGGAGCTCCTACGAGCAGTACTTC. It translates to CASSLDRSSYEQYF.